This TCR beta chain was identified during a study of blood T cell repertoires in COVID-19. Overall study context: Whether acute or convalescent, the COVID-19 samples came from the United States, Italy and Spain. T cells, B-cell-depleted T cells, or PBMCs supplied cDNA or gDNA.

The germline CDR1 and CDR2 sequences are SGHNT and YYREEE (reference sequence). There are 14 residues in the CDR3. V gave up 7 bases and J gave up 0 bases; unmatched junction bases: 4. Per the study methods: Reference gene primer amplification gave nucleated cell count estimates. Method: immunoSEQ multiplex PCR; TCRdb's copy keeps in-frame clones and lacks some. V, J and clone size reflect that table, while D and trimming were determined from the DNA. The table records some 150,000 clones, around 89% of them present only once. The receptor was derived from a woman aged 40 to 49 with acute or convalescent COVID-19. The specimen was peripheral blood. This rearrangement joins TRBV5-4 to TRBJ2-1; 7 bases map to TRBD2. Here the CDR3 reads CASHTSDSYNEQFF. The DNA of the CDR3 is TGTGCCAGCCATACTAGCGACTCCTACAATGAGCAGTTCTTC.